The clone carrying this TCR beta chain was seen a single time. Its antigen is not identified. Germline assignment: CDR1 GTSNPN and CDR2 SVGIG (reference sequence). V was pared by 5 bases and J by 0 bases, with 10 bases of the junction left unmatched. This CDR3 contains 17 residues. This entry comes from a study of cytomegalovirus exposure and HLA in healthy donors. Regarding the study as a whole: Analyzed later, association rates of TCRs varied across HLA loci, with DRB1 most and HLA-C fewest. A later analysis reportedly found that, within productive TCRs, an Asian-associated ancestry cluster had fewer N-insertions than the mean observed across the roughly 670 donors. Within the data, a cluster of highly shared sequence variants was likely a sequencing artifact.

Amplification used 60 Vbeta primers and 13 Jbeta primers. Measured with immunoSEQ multiplex PCR; TCRdb has only the in-frame clones, and not every one. The repertoire includes around 190,000 clones, around three quarters of them detected once, and around 6% sits in the top ten. The material sequenced was PBMCs. V usage is TRBV30 and J usage is TRBJ1-5, with 10 bases that match TRBD1. The clonotype originates from a man in his forties or fifties in good health and CMV-seronegative. In nucleotides, the CDR3 is TGTGCCTGGGCGGCGGGGACAGGGGTCTCTAGCAATCAGCCCCAGCATTTT. This codes for CAWAAGTGVSSNQPQHF.